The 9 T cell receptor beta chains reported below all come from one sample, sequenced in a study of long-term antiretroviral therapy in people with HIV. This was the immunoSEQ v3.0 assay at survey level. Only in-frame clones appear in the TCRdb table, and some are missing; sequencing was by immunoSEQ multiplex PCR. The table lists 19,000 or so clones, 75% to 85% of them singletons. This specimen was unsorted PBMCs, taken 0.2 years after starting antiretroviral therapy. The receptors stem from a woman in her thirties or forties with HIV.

CDR3 loop: CASRRGEREGYTF. Here the CDR3 DNA reads TGTGCCAGCAGACGGGGGGAGCGCGAAGGCTACACCTTC. The chain joins TRBV7-8 to TRBJ1-2, with D maybe TRBD1 (5 bases). The CDR3 is 13 amino acids. V lost 6 bases, J lost 8 bases, and 16 bases lay in between. Germline V gene lookup returns CDR1 SGHVS and CDR2 FQNEAQ.

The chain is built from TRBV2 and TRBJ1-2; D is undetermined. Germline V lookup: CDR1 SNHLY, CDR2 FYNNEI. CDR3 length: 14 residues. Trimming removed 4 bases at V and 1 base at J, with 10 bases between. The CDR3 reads CASSVGRNNYGYTF. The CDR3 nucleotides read TGTGCCAGCAGTGTTGGGAGAAATAACTATGGCTACACCTTC.

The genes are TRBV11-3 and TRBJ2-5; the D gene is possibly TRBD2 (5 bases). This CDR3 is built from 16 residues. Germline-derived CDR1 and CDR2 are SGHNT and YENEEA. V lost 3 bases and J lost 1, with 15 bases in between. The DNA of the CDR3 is TGTGCCAGCAGCTTGCGCGGATCGGGAACCCAAGAGACCCAGTACTTC. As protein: CASSLRGSGTQETQYF.

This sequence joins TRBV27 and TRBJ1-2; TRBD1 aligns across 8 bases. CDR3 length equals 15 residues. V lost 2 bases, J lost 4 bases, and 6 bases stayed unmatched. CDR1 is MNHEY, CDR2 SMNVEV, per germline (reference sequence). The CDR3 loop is CASSLKAGGGYGYTF. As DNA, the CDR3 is TGTGCCAGCAGTTTAAAGGCAGGGGGCGGCTATGGCTACACCTTC.

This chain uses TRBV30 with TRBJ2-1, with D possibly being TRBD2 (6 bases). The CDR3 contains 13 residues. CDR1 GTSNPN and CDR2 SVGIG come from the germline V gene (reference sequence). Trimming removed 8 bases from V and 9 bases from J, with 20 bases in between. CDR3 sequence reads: CAASSGSWGEQFF. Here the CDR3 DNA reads TGTGCCGCCTCCAGCGGGTCTTGGGGTGAGCAGTTCTTC.

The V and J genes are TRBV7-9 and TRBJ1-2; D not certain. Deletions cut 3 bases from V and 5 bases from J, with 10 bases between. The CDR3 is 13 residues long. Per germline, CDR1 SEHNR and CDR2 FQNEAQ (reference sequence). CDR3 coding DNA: TGTGCCAGCAGCTTGATTGGAGCGTATGGCTACACCTTC. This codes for CASSLIGAYGYTF.

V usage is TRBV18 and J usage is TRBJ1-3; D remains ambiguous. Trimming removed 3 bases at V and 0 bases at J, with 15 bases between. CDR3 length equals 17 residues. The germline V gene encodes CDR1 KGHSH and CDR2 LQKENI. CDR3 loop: CASSPVAAAYSGNTIYF. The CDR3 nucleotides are TGTGCCAGCTCACCCGTAGCTGCAGCGTACTCTGGAAACACCATATATTTT. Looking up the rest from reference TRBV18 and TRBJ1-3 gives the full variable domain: NAGVMQNPRHLVRRRGQEARLRCSPMKGHSHVYWYRQLPEEGLKFMVYLQKENIIDESGMPKERFSAEFPKEGPSILRIQQVVRGDSAAYFCASSPVAAAYSGNTIYFGEGSWLTVV.

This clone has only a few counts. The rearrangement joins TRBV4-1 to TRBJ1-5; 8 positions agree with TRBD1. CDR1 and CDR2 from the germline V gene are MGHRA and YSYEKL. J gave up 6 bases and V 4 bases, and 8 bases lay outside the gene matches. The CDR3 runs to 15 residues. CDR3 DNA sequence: TGCGCCAGCAGCCCCTGGACAGGGTTCAGTCAGCCCCAGCATTTT. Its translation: CASSPWTGFSQPQHF.

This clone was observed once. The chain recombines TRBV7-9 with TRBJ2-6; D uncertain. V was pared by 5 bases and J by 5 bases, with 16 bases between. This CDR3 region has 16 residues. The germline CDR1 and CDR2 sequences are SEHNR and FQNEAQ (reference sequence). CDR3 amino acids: CASSTPATFRANVLTF. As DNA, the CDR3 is TGTGCCAGCAGCACCCCGGCGACGTTCAGGGCCAACGTCCTGACTTTC.